The 18 T cell receptor beta chains below come from one sample, sequenced in a study of Graves' ophthalmopathy and Graves' hyperthyroidism. Amplifying from RNA transcripts, the study obtained TCR beta CDR3 regions. A first-round RT-PCR used HTBI primers, followed by a second-round multiplex PCR. TCRdb ran MiXCR on the multiplex PCR reads and lists one entry per CDR3 protein. The table lists just over 600,000 distinct CDR3 sequences, about 20% of them singletons. Sequencing input: peripheral blood. The origin of the receptors is a woman aged 18-29 years with stable Graves' hyperthyroidism. Some clones in this sample may be carry-over from other donors' samples.

The DNA of the CDR3 is TGCGCCAGCAGTGAGACAGGGGACGAGCAGTACTTC. Protein: CASSETGDEQYF. The V and J genes are TRBV10-2 and TRBJ2-7, with 7 positions matching TRBD1. V gave up 2 bases and J gave up 5 bases; unmatched junction bases: 0. CDR3 length: 12 amino acids. Looked up from germline, CDR1 is WSHSY and CDR2 is SAAADI.

This clonotype has at least ten counts. The gene calls are TRBV6-5 and TRBJ1-1; no definite D call. This CDR3 has 12 amino acids. Trimming took 2 bases from V and 6 from J, leaving 7 bases between them. Germline V gene sequence: CDR1 MNHEY, CDR2 SVGAGI. CDR3 in amino acids: CASSYDTSEAFF. The CDR3 DNA follows: TGTGCCAGCAGTTACGATACCTCTGAAGCTTTCTTT.

The rearrangement links TRBV20-1 to TRBJ2-7; 10 nucleotides match TRBD1. Germline lookup yields CDR1 DFQATT and CDR2 SNEGSKA (reference sequence). The ends lost 2 bases at V and 5 bases at J; junction bases unmatched: 12. There are 16 residues in the CDR3. The CDR3 loop reads CSARSLRTGGVDEQYF. The CDR3 DNA reads as TGCAGTGCTAGATCCCTTCGGACAGGGGGAGTCGACGAGCAGTACTTC.

The gene calls are TRBV28 and TRBJ1-5, with 8 bases that match TRBD1. Trimming removed 3 bases from V and 5 bases from J; junction bases left unmatched: 6. Per germline, CDR1 MDHEN and CDR2 SYDVKM. The CDR3 covers 15 residues. The CDR3 loop reads CASSLLQGDYQPQHF. The CDR3 nucleotides read TGTGCCAGCAGTTTGCTACAGGGGGACTATCAGCCCCAGCATTTT.

CDR3 protein: CATSGTGANTEAFF. The CDR3 DNA reads as TGTGCCACCAGTGGAACAGGGGCGAACACTGAAGCTTTCTTT. The chain couples TRBV24-1 to TRBJ1-1; TRBD1 agrees at 7 bases. Per the germline V gene, CDR1 is KGHDR and CDR2 is SFDVKD. V lost 5 bases to trimming and J lost 1 base; unmatched junction nucleotides: 3. CDR3 length: 14 amino acids.

This clonotype showed up many times. CDR3 sequence reads: CASRRGLAGGQEEYF. As DNA, the CDR3 is TGTGCCAGCAGGCGCGGACTAGCGGGGGGGCAAGAGGAGTACTTC. The V gene is TRBV12-3 or TRBV12-4, the J gene TRBJ2-7; 15 bases align to TRBD2. J gave up 11 bases and V 6 bases, and 11 bases lay outside the gene matches. This CDR3 is 15 amino acids long.

Ten or more counts support this clonotype. The chain is built from TRBV6-1 and TRBJ1-5, with a possible D match to TRBD1 (5 bases). Germline-derived CDR1 and CDR2 are MNHNS and SASEGT. V was pared by 3 bases and J by 0 bases, with 15 bases between. This CDR3 is built from 17 residues. The CDR3: CASSEPGGMYSNQPQHF. In nucleotides, the CDR3 is TGTGCCAGCAGTGAGCCTGGGGGAATGTATAGCAATCAGCCCCAGCATTTT.

This clonotype was seen many times. The chain carries TRBV5-1 and TRBJ1-5; D gene unclear. The CDR3 contains 12 residues. Germline-derived CDR1 and CDR2 are SGHRS and YFSETQ. V was pared by 7 bases and J by 6 bases, with 11 bases between. CDR3 loop: CASPISCQPQHF. The CDR3, as DNA: TGCGCCAGCCCGATTTCTTGTCAGCCCCAGCATTTT. The full variable domain, completed using reference TRBV5-1 and TRBJ1-5, is KAGVTQTPRYLIKTRGQQVTLSCSPISGHRSVSWYQQTPGQGLQFLFEYFSETQRNKGNFPGRFSGRQFSNSRSEMNVSTLELGDSALYLCASPISCQPQHFGDGTRLSIL.

The sample holds many counts of this clonotype. This sequence joins TRBV5-1 and TRBJ1-2; TRBD1 agrees at 9 bases. This CDR3 has 13 amino acids. V gave up 4 bases and J gave up 8 bases; unmatched junction bases: 6. In germline, CDR1 is SGHRS, CDR2 YFSETQ. The DNA for the CDR3 is TGCGCCAGCAGCCCCGGGACAGGGAGGGGCTACACCTTC. It translates to CASSPGTGRGYTF.

The V and J genes are TRBV7-9 and TRBJ2-5; D assignment may be TRBD1 or TRBD2 (7 bases each). V was shortened by 5 bases and J by 5 bases, with 21 bases between the two germline ends. This CDR3 spans 16 amino acids. Germline V gene lookup returns CDR1 SEHNR and CDR2 FQNEAQ (reference sequence). The CDR3 sequence: CASSHPTGAGVETQYF. CDR3 nucleotides: TGTGCCAGCAGCCATCCTACAGGGGCGGGAGTGGAGACCCAGTACTTC.

This clonotype has at least ten counts. The chain employs TRBV5-1 and TRBJ1-2; a possible D gene is TRBD1 (6 bases). This CDR3 is 15 amino acids long. Trimming stripped 3 bases from V and 4 bases from J, with 16 bases between. The V gene's germline CDR1 is SGHRS and CDR2 YFSETQ. CDR3 DNA sequence: TGCGCCAGCAGCTCACCGGGACAATTTTTCTATGGCTACACCTTC. Its protein is CASSSPGQFFYGYTF.

Of note for this clonotype: One end of the junction varies from germline; a read error may be responsible. The rearrangement links TRBV2 to TRBJ2-4, with a possible D match to TRBD2 (6 bases). The germline gives CDR1 SNHLY, CDR2 FYNNEI. The CDR3 sequence is 12 residues long. CDR3 loop: CAGGLDKNIKYF. The CDR3, as DNA: TGTGCCGGAGGGTTGGACAAAAACATTAAGTACTTC.

V is TRBV25-1 and J is TRBJ2-2, with D tentatively TRBD2 (7 bases). Trimming stripped 6 bases from V and 3 bases from J, with 17 bases between. CDR1 MGHDK and CDR2 SYGVNS come from the germline V gene. The CDR3 length is 16 residues. The chain's CDR3 is CASSLRGGGYTGELFF. Here the CDR3 DNA reads TGTGCCAGCAGCCTACGGGGAGGGGGGTACACCGGGGAGCTGTTTTTT.

This clonotype has at least ten counts. This chain joins TRBV6-1 and TRBJ2-5, with 13 bases identical to TRBD2. V was pared by 2 bases and J by 2 bases, with 8 bases of the junction left unmatched. CDR3 length: 18 residues. The germline CDR1 and CDR2 sequences are MNHNS and SASEGT. The CDR3 DNA is TGTGCCAGCAGTGAACAGACTAGCGGGGGGCTAATACAAGAGACCCAGTACTTC. Translation: CASSEQTSGGLIQETQYF.

This clonotype has just a few counts. This chain joins TRBV6-1 and TRBJ1-5, with D hard to call. CDR3 length equals 14 residues. CDR1 and CDR2 from the germline V gene are MNHNS and SASEGT. Trimming removed 6 bases from V and 5 bases from J, with 14 bases in between. The CDR3 DNA reads as TGTGCCAGCAGCCCCGCGGGGTCTCATCAGCCCCAGCATTTT. As protein: CASSPAGSHQPQHF.

This clonotype came up many times. The chain uses TRBV7-3 and TRBJ2-2, with 7 bases that match TRBD1. V was pared by 5 bases and J by 7 bases, with 4 bases of the junction left unmatched. The CDR3 is made up of 13 amino acids. Germline V gene sequence: CDR1 SGHTA, CDR2 FQGTGA. The CDR3 reads CASSKGAIGELFF. The CDR3 DNA is TGTGCCAGCAGCAAGGGGGCAATCGGGGAGCTGTTTTTT.

Ten or more counts support this clonotype. V and J are TRBV28 and TRBJ2-7; D is ambiguous. This CDR3 has 13 residues. Trimming shortened V by 3 bases and J by 2 bases, and 8 bases separated the two germline ends. CDR1 is MDHEN and CDR2 is SYDVKM in the germline V gene. The CDR3 sequence: CASSFSIPYEQYF. The DNA of the CDR3 is TGTGCCAGCAGTTTCTCCATCCCCTACGAGCAGTACTTC.

This chain connects TRBV10-3 to TRBJ1-1; D call uncertain. From germline, CDR1 is ENHRY and CDR2 SYGVKD. Trimming removed 0 bases at V and 0 bases at J, with 14 bases between. The CDR3 loop spans 17 amino acids. This CDR3 is CAISESRRGPVNTEAFF. CDR3 bases: TGTGCCATCAGTGAGTCCCGGAGAGGGCCCGTGAACACTGAAGCTTTCTTT.